The source of this T cell receptor beta chain is a study of CD8+CD57+ T cells in acquired aplastic anemia. Across the whole study: Average DNA yield from sorted CD4+ and CD8+ cells was roughly 3.1 ug. Sequencing produced an average of roughly 10 million reads per healthy donor for CD4+ cells.

Unmatched junction bases numbered 5, after V lost 3 bases and J lost 4 bases. This CDR3 comprises 17 residues. CDR1 is SGHDT and CDR2 is YYEEEE in the germline V gene. Profiling of TCR beta VDJ combinations and CDR3 sequences used genomic DNA as template. One entry per CDR3 protein, called by TCRdb with MiXCR from the reads. The sample has some 410,000 distinct CDR3 sequences; 55% to 70% are singletons. Sequenced material: sorted CD4+, CD8+, or CD8+CD57+ T cells (not recorded which) from PBMCs. The clonotype originates from a human donor in good health, serving as a control. The rearrangement links TRBV5-6 to TRBJ2-4; 15 nucleotides line up with TRBD2. The CDR3 sequence: CASSSWTSGGEKNIQYF. CDR3 bases: TGTGCCAGCAGCTCTTGGACTAGCGGGGGGGAGAAAAACATTCAGTACTTC.